These 7 T cell receptor beta chains originate from one sample sequenced in a study of T cells in Graves' hyperthyroidism and ophthalmopathy. From RNA transcripts, TCR beta CDR3 regions were amplified. The HTBI set primed first-round TCR CDR3 RT-PCR. TCRdb processed the multiplex PCR reads anew with MiXCR; each CDR3 protein has one entry. The sample includes 310,000 or so distinct CDR3 sequences, over 15% of them seen just once. Specimen: blood. These receptors were taken from a woman aged 55-69 years with Graves' ophthalmopathy.

This clonotype was detected only a few times. The chain has TRBV27 and TRBJ2-1; D is possibly TRBD1 or TRBD2 (6 bases each). The CDR3 sequence is 15 residues long. The V and J ends lost 6 bases and 8 bases respectively, with 20 bases between them. CDR1 and CDR2 (germline): MNHEY, SMNVEV (reference sequence). CDR3 DNA: TGTGCCAGCAGAAATAAGGGGGGCATTGGTTATGAGCAGTTCTTC. Translated, it gives CASRNKGGIGYEQFF.

This chain connects TRBV30 to TRBJ2-1, with D tentatively TRBD2 (6 bases). This CDR3 comprises 16 residues. V was pared by 4 bases and J by 0 bases, with 16 bases between. Germline lookup yields CDR1 GTSNPN and CDR2 SVGIG (reference sequence). CDR3: CAWTSNRDFSYNEQFF. The CDR3 coding sequence is TGTGCCTGGACCTCAAACCGGGACTTCTCCTACAATGAGCAGTTCTTC.

Concerning this clonotype: Lacking the conserved final phenylalanine or tryptophan, this CDR3 likely reflects a read error. The genes are TRBV29-1 and TRBJ1-4, with D tentatively TRBD1 (5 bases). CDR1 SQVTM and CDR2 ANQGSEA come from the germline V gene. V was clipped by 4 bases and J by 4 bases, with 16 bases between them. The CDR3 totals 15 residues. CDR3 in DNA: TGCAGCGTTGCCACGGGAGGGACTTTTAATGAAAAACTGTTTTCT. Protein product: CSVATGGTFNEKLFS.

This clonotype has at least ten counts. The CDR3 DNA reads as TGTGCCAGCAGTGAAGGGGATCTCTCCTACAATGAGCAGTTCTTC. Amino acids: CASSEGDLSYNEQFF. The chain employs TRBV2 and TRBJ2-1; D not resolved. CDR1 and CDR2 (germline): SNHLY, FYNNEI. V was pared by 1 base and J by 0 bases, with 7 bases between. The length of the CDR3 is 15 residues.

This clonotype has at least ten counts. The chain links TRBV2 to TRBJ1-6, with a tentative D call TRBD1 (5 bases). Trimming stripped 7 bases from V and 10 bases from J, with 23 bases between. CDR1 and CDR2 from the germline V gene are SNHLY and FYNNEI. This CDR3 has 16 residues. The CDR3 here is CASTQGSAGLVSPLHF. The CDR3 DNA reads TGTGCCAGCACCCAGGGTTCTGCTGGGTTGGTCTCACCCCTCCACTTT. Based on the CDR3 plus reference TRBV2 and TRBJ1-6, the full variable domain is EPEVTQTPSHQVTQMGQEVILRCVPISNHLYFYWYRQILGQKVEFLVSFYNNEISEKSEIFDDQFSVERPDGSNFTLKIRSTKLEDSAMYFCASTQGSAGLVSPLHFGNGTRLTVT.

The CDR3 region is CASSLGRKLFF. CDR3 in DNA: TGTGCCAGCAGCTTAGGTCGAAAGCTGTTTTTT. The chain employs TRBV11-2 and TRBJ2-2, with no clear D. V was cut by 1 base and J by 12 bases, with 6 bases left in between. Germline CDR1 and CDR2: SGHAT and FQNNGV. The CDR3 contains 11 residues.

This clonotype was seen repeatedly, ten times or more. CDR3 sequence reads: CASSYAGLAGVETQYF. The CDR3 DNA is TGTGCCAGCAGTTACGCGGGACTAGCGGGAGTAGAGACCCAGTACTTC. The chain combines TRBV6-2 or TRBV6-3 with TRBJ2-5; 14 bases map to TRBD2. CDR3 length: 16 amino acids. CDR1 MNHEY and CDR2 SVGEGT come from the germline V gene. V lost 2 bases, J lost 4 bases, and 3 bases stayed unmatched.